Each of the 21 T cell receptor beta chains below was sequenced from the same sample in a study of cytomegalovirus exposure and HLA in healthy donors (dated by TCRdb to about 2017). To prepare the library, the immunoSEQ multiplex PCR assay was applied. For the multiplex PCR, a mixture combining 60 forward primers for TCR Vbeta segments and 13 reverse primers for TCR Jbeta segments was used. TCRdb took this table from immuneACCESS and kept in-frame rearrangements with V and J called. Such tables lack part of the clones; where checked against another copy, unresolved V genes explain under half of the gap, and the rest is unexplained. The sample table records about 160,000 clones; more than 70% of these occur just once. Under 1.1% of the sample is taken by the ten largest. What was sequenced was PBMCs. These TCRs come from a man aged 25 to 40 in good health and CMV-seronegative.

The chain combines TRBV29-1 with TRBJ2-3, with D perhaps TRBD2 (6 bases). Trimming pared 7 bases from V and 0 bases from J, leaving 17 bases between. Germline V CDR1 and CDR2: SQVTM, ANQGSEA. CDR3 length: 15 amino acids. The CDR3 coding sequence is TGCAGCGCCCCGGCGGCCCTAGCGAGCACAGATACGCAGTATTTT. It encodes CSAPAALASTDTQYF.

This clone was seen just once. DNA of the CDR3: TGTGCCAGCACGGGACGACAGGGGGCAGGCCAGCCCCAGCATTTT. This translates into CASTGRQGAGQPQHF. The V call is TRBV6-6, the J call TRBJ1-5; 10 positions match TRBD1. The CDR3 runs 15 residues. V was pared by 7 bases and J by 7 bases, with 10 bases of the junction left unmatched. Germline-derived CDR1 and CDR2 are MNHNY and SVGAGI (reference sequence).

This clone has only one observation. The V and J genes are TRBV27 and TRBJ2-2; weak D call: TRBD1 (6 bases). The CDR3 is made up of 15 amino acids. From germline, CDR1 is MNHEY and CDR2 SMNVEV (reference sequence). V was shortened by 3 bases and J by 4 bases, with 12 bases between the two germline ends. The chain's CDR3 is CASSFGQRGTGELFF. The CDR3 DNA reads TGTGCCAGCAGTTTCGGACAGAGGGGCACCGGGGAGCTGTTTTTT.

V and J are TRBV27 and TRBJ1-1; D possibly corresponds to TRBD1 (6 bases). The ends were cut back, 2 bases at V and 7 bases at J, with 14 bases in the middle. Germline-derived CDR1 and CDR2 are MNHEY and SMNVEV (reference sequence). The CDR3 covers 14 residues. The CDR3: CASSLNRERVEAFF. CDR3 coding DNA: TGTGCCAGCAGTTTAAACAGGGAGAGGGTTGAAGCTTTCTTT.

Concerning this clone: Within the sample, other DNA sequences also encode this same CDR3. The chain combines TRBV7-2 with TRBJ2-7; weak D call: TRBD1 (6 bases). The germline V gene encodes CDR1 SGHTA and CDR2 FQGNSA. With 0 bases removed from V and 1 base from J, the gap between germline ends came to 7 bases. The length of the CDR3 is 14 residues. The CDR3: CASSLAGGSYEQYF. The CDR3 DNA reads as TGTGCCAGCAGCTTAGCAGGGGGTTCCTACGAGCAGTACTTC.

This clone was recorded a few times. The rearrangement links TRBV30 to TRBJ1-4; D gene ambiguous. This CDR3 has 11 amino acids. Germline-derived CDR1 and CDR2 are GTSNPN and SVGIG (reference sequence). V lost 2 bases and J 8 bases, leaving 6 bases between the germline ends. The CDR3 sequence: CAWSFSEKLFF. CDR3 sequence (DNA): TGTGCCTGGAGTTTTTCGGAAAAACTGTTTTTT.

The chain carries TRBV5-8 and TRBJ1-1; D perhaps matches TRBD1 (5 bases). The CDR3 covers 13 residues. CDR1 SGHTS and CDR2 YDEGEE come from the germline V gene. V lost 2 bases, J lost 6 bases, and 11 bases lay in between. CDR3 sequence reads: CASSFRGSAEAFF. In DNA, the CDR3 is TGTGCCAGCAGCTTTCGGGGGAGTGCTGAAGCTTTCTTT.

V usage is TRBV7-6 and J usage is TRBJ2-1; D is possibly TRBD1 (6 bases). Germline CDR1 is SGHVS and CDR2 is FNYEAQ. There are 12 residues in the CDR3. Trimming took off 5 bases at V and 8 bases at J, with 10 bases between the two ends. In DNA, the CDR3 is TGTGCCAGCAGCAAGAACAGGGATGAGCAGTTCTTC. Its protein product is CASSKNRDEQFF. The whole variable domain, remainder taken from reference TRBV7-6 and TRBJ2-1, is GAGVSQSPRYKVTKRGQDVALRCDPISGHVSLYWYRQALGQGPEFLTYFNYEAQQDKSGLPNDRFSAERPEGSISTLTIQRTEQRDSAMYRCASSKNRDEQFFGPGTRLTVL.

The V call is TRBV15, the J call TRBJ2-3, with 9 bases that match TRBD1. Germline values: CDR1 LNHNV, CDR2 YYDKDF (reference sequence). V shed 6 bases and J 8 bases; nucleotides not matched to a gene: 9. The CDR3 is 14 residues long. The CDR3 protein is CATSSGQGAVTQYF. The CDR3 bases are TGTGCCACCAGTTCGGGACAGGGTGCGGTTACGCAGTATTTT.

V usage is TRBV18 and J usage is TRBJ2-7, with D perhaps TRBD2 (5 bases). The CDR3 runs to 14 residues. V was shortened by 1 base and J by 0 bases, with 7 bases between the two germline ends. The germline V gene encodes CDR1 KGHSH and CDR2 LQKENI. The CDR3 DNA follows: TGTGCCAGCTCACCACGGACTCTCTCCTACGAGCAGTACTTC. The encoded protein is CASSPRTLSYEQYF.

V usage is TRBV28 and J usage is TRBJ2-3; 9 bases align to TRBD2. From germline, CDR1 is MDHEN and CDR2 SYDVKM. The CDR3 length is 16 residues. Unmatched junction bases numbered 7, after V lost 5 bases and J lost 1 base. DNA of the CDR3: TGTGCCAGCAGTCCCACTAGGACTAGCGGCACAGATACGCAGTATTTT. Protein: CASSPTRTSGTDTQYF.

The chain joins TRBV19 to TRBJ2-3, with TRBD2 identical over 8 bases. The junction had 7 bases not matched to a gene; V was cut back by 4 bases and J by 1 base. The germline V gene encodes CDR1 LNHDA and CDR2 SQIVND (reference sequence). This CDR3 is 16 amino acids long. CDR3 region: CASSSPSGGRTDTQYF. The CDR3 coding sequence is TGTGCCAGTAGTAGCCCGAGCGGGGGCCGCACAGATACGCAGTATTTT.

Comment on this clone: An end of the junction does not agree with germline; a read error may underlie this. The chain joins TRBV14 to TRBJ2-7; 8 bases line up with TRBD2. The CDR3 loop spans 18 amino acids. From germline, CDR1 is SGHDN and CDR2 FVKESK. The DNA for the CDR3 is TGTGCCGGCAGCCAAATCCCGGGACCAGCGGGAGTGGGCCACGAGCAGTACTTC. As protein: CAGSQIPGPAGVGHEQYF.

A word on this clone: The junction departs from the called germline gene at one end, perhaps through a read error. The V gene is TRBV7-9, the J gene TRBJ2-7, with D possibly TRBD2 on 6 matching bases. This CDR3 is built from 16 residues. Germline V gives CDR1 SEHNR, CDR2 FQNEAQ (reference sequence). The CDR3 bases are TGTTCCAGCAGCTTCCCTCCCCGACTAGGAGGACCCGAGCAGTACTTC. Its translation is CSSSFPPRLGGPEQYF.

This rearrangement joins TRBV4-2 to TRBJ2-3; 12 positions agree with TRBD2. Germline-derived CDR1 and CDR2 are LGHNA and YNFKEQ. V lost 8 bases to trimming and J lost 7 bases; unmatched junction nucleotides: 10. The length of the CDR3 is 15 residues. CDR3 in amino acids: CASAFTSGGSNTQYF. CDR3 nucleotide sequence: TGTGCCAGCGCCTTCACTAGCGGGGGGAGCAATACGCAGTATTTT.

The V call is TRBV4-1, the J call TRBJ1-1; D gene unclear. Between the trimmed V and J ends, which lost 4 bases and 0 bases, there was a span of 18 bases. Germline V lookup: CDR1 MGHRA, CDR2 YSYEKL. The CDR3 covers 17 residues. The CDR3 reads CASSRQTLLRLNTEAFF. Written as DNA, the CDR3 is TGCGCCAGCAGCCGTCAGACTTTACTAAGGTTGAACACTGAAGCTTTCTTT.

The gene calls are TRBV5-1 and TRBJ2-7; 8 bases match TRBD1. J was trimmed by 4 bases and V by 4 bases; bases with no gene match: 7. This CDR3 has 14 amino acids. Germline-derived CDR1 and CDR2 are SGHRS and YFSETQ. The CDR3 DNA follows: TGCGCCAGCAGCCCAATGGACAGGGTTTACGAGCAGTACTTC. Its translation is CASSPMDRVYEQYF.

This clone was observed a single time. The chain has TRBV7-2 and TRBJ1-2, with D possibly being TRBD1 (5 bases). The CDR3 runs 14 residues. The germline CDR1 and CDR2 sequences are SGHTA and FQGNSA. The ends were cut back, 1 base at V and 8 bases at J, with 14 bases in the middle. The DNA of the CDR3 is TGTGCCAGCAGCTTAGTCCGGGGGGAGGGAGGCTACACCTTC. Its protein product is CASSLVRGEGGYTF.

The gene calls are TRBV28 and TRBJ2-1; maybe TRBD1 (6 bases). In germline, CDR1 is MDHEN, CDR2 SYDVKM. Deletions cut 3 bases from V and 4 bases from J, with 13 bases between. The CDR3 loop spans 15 amino acids. The CDR3 DNA reads TGTGCCAGCAGTTTGGCACAGGGATTATACAATGAGCAGTTCTTC. Translation gives CASSLAQGLYNEQFF. Together with reference TRBV28 and TRBJ2-1, the CDR3 gives the full variable domain: DVKVTQSSRYLVKRTGEKVFLECVQDMDHENMFWYRQDPGLGLRLIYFSYDVKMKEKGDIPEGYSVSREKKERFSLILESASTNQTSMYLCASSLAQGLYNEQFFGPGTRLTVL.

The CDR3, as DNA: TGTGCCAGCACCCCGGGACAGGGGTATGGCTACACCTTC. Its translation: CASTPGQGYGYTF. The rearrangement uses TRBV28 and TRBJ1-2; 10 bases map to TRBD1. The CDR3 has 13 amino acids. In germline, CDR1 is MDHEN, CDR2 SYDVKM. With V trimmed by 7 bases and J by 5 bases, 4 bases remained unmatched.

A single count supports this clone. The chain carries TRBV2 and TRBJ2-3; D may be TRBD2 (5 bases). V was clipped by 4 bases and J by 5 bases, with 10 bases between them. CDR1 and CDR2 from the germline V gene are SNHLY and FYNNEI. The CDR3 is 13 amino acids. The CDR3 loop reads CASSASGRDTQYF. The CDR3 DNA follows: TGTGCCAGCAGTGCATCGGGGAGAGATACGCAGTATTTT.